A single sample is the source of the 14 T cell receptor beta chains below, sequenced in a study of blood T cell repertoires in COVID-19. Assay: immunoSEQ multiplex PCR; the TCRdb copy retains only in-frame clones and omits some. The data show around 99,000 clones, with around 78% seen just once and 15% to 20% held by the top ten. Sequencing used peripheral blood. These receptor sequences come from a woman between 55 and 75 years old with acute or convalescent COVID-19.

This clone appeared a few times. The rearrangement joins TRBV9 to TRBJ1-2; D is unclear. The CDR3 is made up of 13 amino acids. Trimming took off 4 bases at V and 0 bases at J, with 7 bases between the two ends. Germline values: CDR1 SGDLS, CDR2 YYNGEE. The CDR3 DNA reads TGTGCCAGCAGCCCTCCGGCTAACTATGGCTACACCTTC. The encoded protein is CASSPPANYGYTF.

V gene TRBV7-2 combines with J gene TRBJ1-4; 7 bases match TRBD1. Germline V gives CDR1 SGHTA, CDR2 FQGNSA. This CDR3 has 16 amino acids. V was pared by 0 bases and J by 5 bases, with 6 bases of the junction left unmatched. Here the CDR3 DNA reads TGTGCCAGCAGCTTAGCAGGTACAGGGGTAAATGAAAAACTGTTTTTT. Its protein product is CASSLAGTGVNEKLFF.

The chain carries TRBV4-3 and TRBJ2-3, with 7 bases identical to TRBD2. V dropped 4 bases and J dropped 2; count of bases not matched to a gene: 9. Germline V gene lookup returns CDR1 LGHNA and CDR2 YSLEER. This CDR3 spans 16 amino acids. The CDR3 sequence: CASSPAIAGDTDTQYF. DNA of the CDR3: TGCGCCAGCAGCCCCGCGATAGCGGGTGACACAGATACGCAGTATTTT.

The V and J genes are TRBV30 and TRBJ1-3; 8 bases match TRBD1. Germline V gene lookup returns CDR1 GTSNPN and CDR2 SVGIG (reference sequence). V trimming: 2 bases; J trimming: 0 bases; junction bases outside the gene matches: 6. The CDR3 is 16 amino acids. The CDR3 region has the DNA TGTGCCTGGAGTCGGACAGGGATTCTCTCTGGAAACACCATATATTTT. Translated: CAWSRTGILSGNTIYF.

The chain has TRBV19 and TRBJ1-5, with D possibly TRBD1 on 5 matching bases. Between the trimmed V and J ends, which lost 1 base and 2 bases, there was a span of 18 bases. The V gene's germline CDR1 is LNHDA and CDR2 SQIVND (reference sequence). The length of the CDR3 is 18 residues. CDR3 residues: CASSIGLRGPGGNQPQHF. The DNA of the CDR3 is TGTGCCAGTAGTATAGGGCTTAGAGGGCCGGGGGGCAATCAGCCCCAGCATTTT. The entire variable domain, with the rest obtained from reference TRBV19 and TRBJ1-5, is as follows: DGGITQSPKYLFRKEGQNVTLSCEQNLNHDAMYWYRQDPGQGLRLIYYSQIVNDFQKGDIAEGYSVSREKKESFPLTVTSAQKNPTAFYLCASSIGLRGPGGNQPQHFGDGTRLSIL.

This clone was recorded only once. The CDR3: CASQATRNTEAFF. The CDR3, as DNA: TGTGCCAGCCAGGCAACGCGGAACACTGAAGCTTTCTTT. The rearrangement links TRBV28 to TRBJ1-1; no clear D gene. Germline V CDR1 and CDR2: MDHEN, SYDVKM. The CDR3 totals 13 residues. The ends were cut back, 8 bases at V and 1 base at J, with 11 bases in the middle.

This clone occurred once. This rearrangement joins TRBV5-1 to TRBJ2-3; no definite D call. Deletions cut 1 base from V and 0 bases from J, with 6 bases between. Per germline, CDR1 SGHRS and CDR2 YFSETQ. This CDR3 has 14 amino acids. For the CDR3, the DNA is TGCGCCAGCAGCTTGTTCACTAGCACAGATACGCAGTATTTT. Amino acid sequence: CASSLFTSTDTQYF.

The rearrangement joins TRBV5-1 to TRBJ2-1; 10 bases fit TRBD2. V lost 2 bases to trimming and J lost 9 bases; unmatched junction nucleotides: 8. Germline V gene sequence: CDR1 SGHRS, CDR2 YFSETQ. CDR3 size: 15 residues. CDR3 residues: CASSFVASGSLEQFF. CDR3 nucleotide sequence: TGCGCCAGCAGCTTTGTGGCTAGCGGGAGTCTTGAGCAGTTCTTC.

For this clone: Other DNA sequences from this sample encode an identical CDR3 as well. The chain combines TRBV5-1 with TRBJ1-1; D not resolved. V lost 3 bases and J lost 1, with 7 bases in between. CDR3 length equals 13 residues. Germline lookup yields CDR1 SGHRS and CDR2 YFSETQ. The DNA for the CDR3 is TGCGCCAGCAGCTCGAGCCAGAACACTGAAGCTTTCTTT. Translated: CASSSSQNTEAFF.

This clone has only a few counts. The sample has other DNA sequences that encode this CDR3 too. For the CDR3, the DNA is TGTGCCAGCAGCTTAGGGGACAGGGGGCTGGGTCAGCCCCAGCATTTT. This encodes CASSLGDRGLGQPQHF. The rearrangement uses TRBV11-2 and TRBJ1-5; the match to TRBD1 covers 12 bases. The germline gives CDR1 SGHAT, CDR2 FQNNGV. CDR3 length equals 16 residues. V was clipped by 1 base and J by 6 bases; unmatched bases: 4.

The J gene is TRBJ1-5, the V gene TRBV19; 9 positions agree with TRBD1. CDR3 size: 16 residues. Germline trimming cut 8 bases from V and 1 base from J; bases unmatched to any gene: 9. Germline V gene sequence: CDR1 LNHDA, CDR2 SQIVND (reference sequence). CDR3 in amino acids: CASRLWDRASNQPQHF. DNA for the CDR3: TGTGCCAGTCGATTGTGGGACAGGGCAAGCAATCAGCCCCAGCATTTT. The full variable domain, rest sourced from reference TRBV19 and TRBJ1-5, is DGGITQSPKYLFRKEGQNVTLSCEQNLNHDAMYWYRQDPGQGLRLIYYSQIVNDFQKGDIAEGYSVSREKKESFPLTVTSAQKNPTAFYLCASRLWDRASNQPQHFGDGTRLSIL.

The V gene is TRBV28, the J gene TRBJ2-6; 10 bases are shared with TRBD1. The CDR3 sequence is 18 residues long. Per germline, CDR1 MDHEN and CDR2 SYDVKM. Unmatched junction bases numbered 6, after V lost 4 bases and J lost 0 bases. The CDR3, as DNA: TGTGCCAGCAGTTCCCGGGACAGGGGAGGCTCTGGGGCCAACGTCCTGACTTTC. It encodes CASSSRDRGGSGANVLTF.

The V gene is TRBV30, the J gene TRBJ1-1; D call uncertain. This CDR3 is 12 amino acids long. CDR1 is GTSNPN and CDR2 is SVGIG in the germline V gene (reference sequence). With 3 bases removed from V and 6 bases from J, the gap between germline ends came to 11 bases. This chain's CDR3 is CAWRYQSAEAFF. The CDR3, as DNA: TGTGCCTGGAGATACCAGTCCGCTGAAGCTTTCTTT.

The chain couples TRBV7-2 to TRBJ2-7, with a possible D match to TRBD2 (5 bases). From germline, CDR1 is SGHTA and CDR2 FQGNSA. Trimming shortened V by 8 bases and J by 0 bases, and 17 bases separated the two germline ends. The CDR3 has 15 amino acids. In DNA form, the CDR3 reads TGTGCCAGCGGACTCGGCGCATCGAGCTCCTACGAGCAGTACTTC. This sequence encodes CASGLGASSSYEQYF.